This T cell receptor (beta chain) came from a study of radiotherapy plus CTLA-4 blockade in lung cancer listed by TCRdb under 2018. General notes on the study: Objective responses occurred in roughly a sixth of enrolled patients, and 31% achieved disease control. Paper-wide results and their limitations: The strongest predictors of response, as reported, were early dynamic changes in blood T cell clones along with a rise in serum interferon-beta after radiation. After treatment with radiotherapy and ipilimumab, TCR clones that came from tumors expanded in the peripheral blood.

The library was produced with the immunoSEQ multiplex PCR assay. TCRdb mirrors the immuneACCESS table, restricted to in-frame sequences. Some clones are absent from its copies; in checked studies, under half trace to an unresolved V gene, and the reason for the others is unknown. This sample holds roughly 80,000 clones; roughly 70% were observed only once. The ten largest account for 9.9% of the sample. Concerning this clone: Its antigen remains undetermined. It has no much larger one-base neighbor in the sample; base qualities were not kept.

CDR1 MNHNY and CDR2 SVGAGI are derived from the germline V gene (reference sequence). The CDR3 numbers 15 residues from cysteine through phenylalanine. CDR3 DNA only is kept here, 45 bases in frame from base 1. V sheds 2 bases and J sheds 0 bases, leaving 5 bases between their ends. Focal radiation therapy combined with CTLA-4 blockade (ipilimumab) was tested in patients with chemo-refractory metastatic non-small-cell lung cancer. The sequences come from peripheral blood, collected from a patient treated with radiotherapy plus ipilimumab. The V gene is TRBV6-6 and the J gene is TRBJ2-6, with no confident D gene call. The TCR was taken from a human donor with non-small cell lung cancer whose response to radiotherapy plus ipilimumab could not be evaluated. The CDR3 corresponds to CASSYRVSGANVLTF. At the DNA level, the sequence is TGTGCCAGCAGTTACCGGGTCTCTGGGGCCAACGTCCTGACTTTC.